The 25 T cell receptor beta chains reported below all come from one sample, sequenced in a study of CD8 T cells in ankylosing spondylitis. Whole-study results and caveats: Made up of under 10 highly homologous variants, a TCR beta motif appeared characteristic of ankylosing spondylitis blood.

TCRdb called the 5' RACE reads again in MiXCR, with one record for every CDR3 protein. The table has roughly 350,000 distinct CDR3 sequences, less than 10% seen once. Antigens of these TCRs are unknown. The specimen was blood, either unsorted or a sorted T cell fraction (not recorded which). These receptors came from a male donor with ankylosing spondylitis.

There are a few counts of this clonotype. The V call is TRBV18, the J call TRBJ1-1, with 7 bases matching TRBD1. The length of the CDR3 is 15 residues. Trimming took 4 bases from V and 1 from J; bases not matched to a gene: 6. Germline V lookup: CDR1 KGHSH, CDR2 LQKENI. The CDR3 DNA reads as TGTGCCAGCTCACTGGGACAGCTGGGGAACACTGAAGCTTTCTTT. Its translation: CASSLGQLGNTEAFF. Full variable domain (rest looked up from reference TRBV18 and TRBJ1-1): NAGVMQNPRHLVRRRGQEARLRCSPMKGHSHVYWYRQLPEEGLKFMVYLQKENIIDESGMPKERFSAEFPKEGPSILRIQQVVRGDSAAYFCASSLGQLGNTEAFFGQGTRLTVV.

This clonotype appeared a few times. The chain recombines TRBV12-3 or TRBV12-4 with TRBJ1-1; 8 bases align to TRBD1. V lost 6 bases, J lost 5 bases, and 8 bases stayed unmatched. This CDR3 has 14 amino acids. The CDR3 loop reads CASSFRTGRTEAFF. Written as DNA, the CDR3 is TGTGCCAGCAGCTTCAGGACAGGGAGGACTGAAGCTTTCTTT.

Only a few counts were recorded for this clonotype. The CDR3 is CASSVLTGTSLNEQFF. Here the CDR3 DNA reads TGTGCCAGCAGCGTCCTGACCGGGACTAGCTTGAATGAGCAGTTCTTC. The chain employs TRBV7-6 and TRBJ2-1, with 9 nucleotides matching TRBD2. This CDR3 region has 16 residues. V shed 5 bases, J shed 7 bases, and the junction held 12 bases outside the gene matches. Germline CDR1 and CDR2: SGHVS and FNYEAQ.

Many counts were recorded for this clonotype. The chain uses TRBV2 and TRBJ2-3; 9 nucleotides agree with TRBD2. Germline V lookup: CDR1 SNHLY, CDR2 FYNNEI. V lost 8 bases and J lost 5; bases outside the gene matches: 8. The CDR3 has 14 amino acids. The CDR3 region has the DNA TGTGCCAGCCGGCGAGCGGGGGGCGTAGATACGCAGTATTTT. The encoded protein is CASRRAGGVDTQYF.

The genes are TRBV12-3 or TRBV12-4 and TRBJ2-2; maybe TRBD1 (5 bases). The CDR3 spans 13 residues. Trimming stripped 7 bases from V and 4 bases from J, with 10 bases between. CDR3 in DNA: TGTGCCAGCATCCAGGGCTTCACCGGGGAGCTGTTTTTT. It codes for CASIQGFTGELFF.

This clonotype was observed at least ten times. This sequence joins TRBV5-8 and TRBJ2-1, with D tentatively TRBD2 (7 bases). Trimming removed 0 bases from V and 8 bases from J, with 12 bases in between. This CDR3 region has 14 residues. Germline lookup yields CDR1 SGHTS and CDR2 YDEGEE. The CDR3 is CASSLDGGPYEQFF. The CDR3 nucleotides are TGTGCCAGCAGCTTGGACGGGGGGCCGTATGAGCAGTTCTTC.

This clonotype has more than one count but fewer than ten. DNA of the CDR3: TGTGCCAACAAACAGGAGGGACCGAGCACCGGGGAGCTGTTTTTT. Its protein product is CANKQEGPSTGELFF. This chain connects TRBV7-9 to TRBJ2-2, with D tentatively TRBD2 (6 bases). The V end was cut by 10 bases, the J end by 4 bases, with 19 bases between. This CDR3 comprises 15 residues. From germline, CDR1 is SEHNR and CDR2 FQNEAQ (reference sequence).

This clonotype was counted at least ten times. The chain is built from TRBV7-8 and TRBJ2-1; TRBD2 might be the D (5 bases). From germline, CDR1 is SGHVS and CDR2 FQNEAQ. V lost 1 base and J lost 0, with 7 bases in between. The CDR3 runs 15 residues. CDR3 sequence (DNA): TGTGCCAGCAGCTTAGTCGGACTCTCCTACAATGAGCAGTTCTTC. Amino acids: CASSLVGLSYNEQFF. The entire variable domain, with the rest obtained from reference TRBV7-8 and TRBJ2-1, is as follows: GAGVSQSPRYKVAKRGQDVALRCDPISGHVSLFWYQQALGQGPEFLTYFQNEAQLDKSGLPSDRFFAERPEGSVSTLKIQRTQQEDSAVYLCASSLVGLSYNEQFFGPGTRLTVL.

This clonotype was recorded at least ten times. The chain couples TRBV20-1 to TRBJ2-2, with a possible D match to TRBD2 (5 bases). Trimming cost V 3 bases and J 6 bases, with 11 bases left between them. The CDR3 contains 13 residues. Germline assignment: CDR1 DFQATT and CDR2 SNEGSKA (reference sequence). The CDR3 coding sequence is TGCAGTGCTAGGTGGCTAGCCGCCGGGGAGCTGTTTTTT. This codes for CSARWLAAGELFF.

This clonotype was counted many times. The chain uses TRBV9 and TRBJ2-1; 9 bases fit TRBD1. Per germline, CDR1 SGDLS and CDR2 YYNGEE. The V gene end was trimmed by 9 bases and the J gene end by 4 bases; junction bases not matched to a gene: 8. CDR3 size: 14 residues. The CDR3 DNA reads TGTGCCACCTATGACAGGGGGTCTTACAATGAGCAGTTCTTC. Translated: CATYDRGSYNEQFF.

In its sample, this clonotype was seen many times. The J gene is TRBJ1-2, the V gene TRBV10-3, with D tentatively TRBD1 (5 bases). Looked up from germline, CDR1 is ENHRY and CDR2 is SYGVKD. Trimming removed 4 bases from V and 6 bases from J, with 18 bases in between. There are 15 residues in the CDR3. The CDR3 loop reads CAISVRGGGGDGYTF. In nucleotides, the CDR3 is TGTGCCATCAGTGTAAGGGGAGGAGGTGGTGATGGCTACACCTTC.

This clonotype appeared a few times. CDR3 in DNA: TGTGCCAGCTCACCATTACAGGGAGATGAAGCTTTCTTT. This gives the protein CASSPLQGDEAFF. The chain is built from TRBV18 and TRBJ1-1, with a possible D match to TRBD1 (6 bases). CDR1 is KGHSH, CDR2 LQKENI, per germline. The CDR3 has 13 amino acids. V was shortened by 2 bases and J by 7 bases, with 11 bases between the two germline ends.

The table lists this clonotype with many counts. An end of the junction does not agree with germline; a read error may underlie this. The chain couples TRBV7-7 to TRBJ2-3, with a tentative D call TRBD2 (5 bases). This CDR3 region has 14 residues. In germline, CDR1 is SSHAT, CDR2 FNYEAQ (reference sequence). CDR3 bases: TGTGCTAGCAGTGATGGACTCAGCACAGATACGCAGTATTTT. It is translated as CASSDGLSTDTQYF.

This clonotype was observed at least ten times. V gene TRBV20-1 combines with J gene TRBJ2-7, with TRBD2 matching over 9 bases. The length of the CDR3 is 15 residues. Trimming cost V 7 bases and J 3 bases; bases outside gene matches: 13. The germline V gene has CDR1 DFQATT and CDR2 SNEGSKA (reference sequence). DNA for the CDR3: TGCAGTGGAGAGAGAGGTAGCGGGAGATTCTACGAGCAGTACTTC. This gives the protein CSGERGSGRFYEQYF.

This sequence joins TRBV19 and TRBJ2-5; 7 bases agree with TRBD2. This CDR3 region has 13 residues. V gave up 3 bases and J gave up 6 bases; unmatched junction bases: 4. Germline V lookup: CDR1 LNHDA, CDR2 SQIVND (reference sequence). CDR3: CASSIGGKQTQYF. In DNA, the CDR3 is TGTGCCAGTAGTATCGGGGGGAAACAGACCCAGTACTTC.

This clonotype was seen a handful of times. The chain uses TRBV12-3 or TRBV12-4 and TRBJ2-2; D might be TRBD1 or TRBD2, each matching 5 bases. The V end was cut by 5 bases, the J end by 3 bases, with 16 bases between. The CDR3 runs 16 residues. The CDR3 DNA sequence: TGTGCCAGCAGTGGGGGACCACAAAGGGACACCGGGGAGCTGTTTTTT. Translated, it gives CASSGGPQRDTGELFF.

This clonotype was observed many times. The chain uses TRBV19 and TRBJ2-4; 7 positions match TRBD1. Germline values: CDR1 LNHDA, CDR2 SQIVND (reference sequence). The trim removed 2 bases at V and 7 bases at J, leaving 5 bases unmatched. The CDR3 is 14 amino acids. Here the CDR3 reads CASSITGEGNIQYF. CDR3 nucleotide sequence: TGTGCCAGTAGTATAACAGGGGAAGGGAACATTCAGTACTTC.

A few counts support this clonotype. J is TRBJ2-7 and V is TRBV29-1; D call uncertain. CDR1 and CDR2 (germline): SQVTM, ANQGSEA. Between the trimmed V and J ends, which lost 1 base and 6 bases, there was a span of 10 bases. The CDR3 is 12 residues long. CDR3 loop: CSVEAPPGEQYF. The CDR3 coding sequence is TGCAGCGTTGAAGCACCGCCGGGCGAGCAGTACTTC.

This clonotype was recorded a few times. V is TRBV7-3 and J is TRBJ2-1; D could derive from TRBD1 or TRBD2 (5 bases each). V dropped 1 base and J dropped 2 bases, with 9 bases sitting between them. The CDR3 runs 15 residues. The germline gives CDR1 SGHTA, CDR2 FQGTGA. Here the CDR3 DNA reads TGTGCCAGCAGCTTAATCCAGGGACCCTACAATGAGCAGTTCTTC. Encoded protein: CASSLIQGPYNEQFF. Filled out from reference TRBV7-3 and TRBJ2-1, the complete variable domain reads GAGVSQTPSNKVTEKGKYVELRCDPISGHTALYWYRQSLGQGPEFLIYFQGTGAADDSGLPNDRFFAVRPEGSVSTLKIQRTERGDSAVYLCASSLIQGPYNEQFFGPGTRLTVL.

In its sample, this clonotype was seen a few times. The chain links TRBV18 to TRBJ1-1; 7 nucleotides align to TRBD1. CDR1 is KGHSH, CDR2 LQKENI, per germline. V lost 4 bases and J lost 0; bases outside the gene matches: 11. This CDR3 spans 17 amino acids. CDR3 sequence (DNA): TGTGCCAGCTCACGAGGGGGCGTGCGGCTTTTGAACACTGAAGCTTTCTTT. It specifies CASSRGGVRLLNTEAFF.

The gene calls are TRBV18 and TRBJ1-1; TRBD1 matches 9 bases. Germline CDR1 KGHSH, CDR2 LQKENI. The ends lost 3 bases at V and 5 bases at J; junction bases unmatched: 7. This CDR3 comprises 15 residues. The CDR3 spells CASSPSGQGGTEAFF. In DNA form, the CDR3 reads TGTGCCAGCTCACCCTCGGGACAGGGAGGAACTGAAGCTTTCTTT.

V is TRBV5-1 and J is TRBJ2-2; 9 bases map to TRBD2. The J segment lost 5 bases and the V segment lost 4 bases, leaving 9 bases of the junction unmatched. This CDR3 has 16 amino acids. Germline V gene sequence: CDR1 SGHRS, CDR2 YFSETQ. The CDR3 region is CASSPPVSGSTGELFF. The CDR3, as DNA: TGCGCCAGCAGCCCGCCCGTTAGCGGGAGTACCGGGGAGCTGTTTTTT. Full variable domain (missing parts from reference TRBV5-1 and TRBJ2-2): KAGVTQTPRYLIKTRGQQVTLSCSPISGHRSVSWYQQTPGQGLQFLFEYFSETQRNKGNFPGRFSGRQFSNSRSEMNVSTLELGDSALYLCASSPPVSGSTGELFFGEGSRLTVL.

The chain carries TRBV11-1 and TRBJ2-1, with TRBD2 identical over 14 bases. The ends lost 6 bases at V and 3 bases at J; junction bases unmatched: 10. CDR1 is SGHAT, CDR2 FQDESV, per germline (reference sequence). This CDR3 is 18 amino acids long. CDR3 DNA sequence: TGTGCCAGCAGTGACAAAGTGGGACTAGCGGGAGTCTACAATGAGCAGTTCTTC. This encodes CASSDKVGLAGVYNEQFF.

The chain has TRBV2 and TRBJ1-4; perhaps TRBD1 as D (6 bases). Trimming removed 6 bases from V and 5 bases from J, with 16 bases in between. Germline assignment: CDR1 SNHLY and CDR2 FYNNEI. This CDR3 region has 15 residues. The CDR3 loop is CASRPGGGPNEKLFF. CDR3 sequence (DNA): TGTGCCAGCAGGCCCGGTGGGGGGCCGAATGAAAAACTGTTTTTT.

This clonotype was seen many times. The genes are TRBV28 and TRBJ1-1, with D unresolved. Trimming cost V 5 bases and J 8 bases, with 15 bases left between them. In germline, CDR1 is MDHEN, CDR2 SYDVKM. CDR3 length: 13 residues. CDR3: CASSEYYSQEAFF. CDR3 nucleotides: TGTGCCAGCAGTGAGTATTACAGTCAAGAAGCTTTCTTT.